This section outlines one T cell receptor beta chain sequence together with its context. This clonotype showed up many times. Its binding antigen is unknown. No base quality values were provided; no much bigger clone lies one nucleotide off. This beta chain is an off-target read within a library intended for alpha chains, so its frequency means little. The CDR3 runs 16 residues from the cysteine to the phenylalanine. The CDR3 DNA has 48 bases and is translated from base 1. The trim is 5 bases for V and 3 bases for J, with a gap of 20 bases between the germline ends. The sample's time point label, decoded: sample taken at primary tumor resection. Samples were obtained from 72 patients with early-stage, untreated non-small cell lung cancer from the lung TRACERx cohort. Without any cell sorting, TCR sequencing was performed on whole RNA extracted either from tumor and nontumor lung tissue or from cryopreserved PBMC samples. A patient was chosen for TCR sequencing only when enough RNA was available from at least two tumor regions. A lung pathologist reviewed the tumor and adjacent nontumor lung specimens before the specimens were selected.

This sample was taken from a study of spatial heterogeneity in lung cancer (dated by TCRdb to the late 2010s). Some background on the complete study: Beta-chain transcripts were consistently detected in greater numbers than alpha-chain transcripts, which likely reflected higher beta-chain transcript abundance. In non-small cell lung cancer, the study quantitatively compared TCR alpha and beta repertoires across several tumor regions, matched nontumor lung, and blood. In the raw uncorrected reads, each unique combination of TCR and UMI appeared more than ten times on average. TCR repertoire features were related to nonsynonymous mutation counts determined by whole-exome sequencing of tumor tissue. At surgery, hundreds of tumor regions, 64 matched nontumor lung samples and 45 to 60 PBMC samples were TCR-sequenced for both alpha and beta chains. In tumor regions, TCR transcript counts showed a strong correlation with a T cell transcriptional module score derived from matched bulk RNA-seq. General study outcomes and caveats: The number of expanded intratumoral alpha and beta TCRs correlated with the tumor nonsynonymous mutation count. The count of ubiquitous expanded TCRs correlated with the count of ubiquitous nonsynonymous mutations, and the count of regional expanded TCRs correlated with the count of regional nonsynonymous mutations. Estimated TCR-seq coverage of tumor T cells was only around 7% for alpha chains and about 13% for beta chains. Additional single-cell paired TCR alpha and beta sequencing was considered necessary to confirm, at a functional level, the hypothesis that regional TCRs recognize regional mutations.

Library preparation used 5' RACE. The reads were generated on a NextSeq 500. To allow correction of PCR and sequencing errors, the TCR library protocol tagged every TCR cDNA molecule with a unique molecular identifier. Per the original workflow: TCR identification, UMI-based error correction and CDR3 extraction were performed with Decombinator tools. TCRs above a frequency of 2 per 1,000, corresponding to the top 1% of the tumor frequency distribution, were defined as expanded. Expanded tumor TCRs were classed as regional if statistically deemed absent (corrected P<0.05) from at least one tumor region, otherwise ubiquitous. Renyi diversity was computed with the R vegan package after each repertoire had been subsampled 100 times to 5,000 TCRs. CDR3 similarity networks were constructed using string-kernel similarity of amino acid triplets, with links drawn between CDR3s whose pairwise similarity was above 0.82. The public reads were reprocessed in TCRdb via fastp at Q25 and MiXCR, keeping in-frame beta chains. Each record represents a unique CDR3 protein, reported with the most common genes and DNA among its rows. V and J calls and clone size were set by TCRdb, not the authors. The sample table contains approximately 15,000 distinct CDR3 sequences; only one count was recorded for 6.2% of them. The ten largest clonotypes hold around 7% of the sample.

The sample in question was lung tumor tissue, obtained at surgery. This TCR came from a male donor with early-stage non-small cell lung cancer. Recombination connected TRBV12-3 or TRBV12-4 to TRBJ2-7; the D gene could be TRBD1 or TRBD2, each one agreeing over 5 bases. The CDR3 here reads CASSPGASLSRYEQYF. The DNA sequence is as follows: TGTGCCAGCAGTCCCGGGGCTAGCCTATCTCGCTACGAGCAGTACTTC.